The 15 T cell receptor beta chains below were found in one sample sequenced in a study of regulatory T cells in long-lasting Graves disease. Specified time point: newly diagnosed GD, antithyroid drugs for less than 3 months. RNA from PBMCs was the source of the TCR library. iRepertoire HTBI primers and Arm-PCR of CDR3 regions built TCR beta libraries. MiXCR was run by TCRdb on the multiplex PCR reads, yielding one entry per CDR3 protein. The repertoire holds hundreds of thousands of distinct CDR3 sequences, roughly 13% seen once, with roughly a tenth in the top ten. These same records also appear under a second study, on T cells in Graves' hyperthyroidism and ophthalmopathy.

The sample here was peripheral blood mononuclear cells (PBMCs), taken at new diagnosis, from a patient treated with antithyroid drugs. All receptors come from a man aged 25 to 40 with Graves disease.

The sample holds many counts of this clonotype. CDR3 residues: CSAKGAGGTEAFF. The CDR3 coding sequence is TGCAGTGCTAAAGGGGCAGGGGGGACTGAAGCTTTCTTT. The rearrangement joins TRBV20-1 to TRBJ1-1; TRBD1 aligns across 7 bases. The J segment lost 5 bases and the V segment lost 4 bases, leaving 7 bases of the junction unmatched. CDR1 DFQATT and CDR2 SNEGSKA come from the germline V gene (reference sequence). The CDR3 loop spans 13 amino acids.

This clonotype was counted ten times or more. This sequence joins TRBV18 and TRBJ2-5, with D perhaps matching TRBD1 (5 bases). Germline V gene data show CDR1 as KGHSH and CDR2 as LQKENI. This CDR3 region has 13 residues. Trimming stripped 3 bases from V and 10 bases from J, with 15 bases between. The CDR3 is CASSPLGDSDQYF. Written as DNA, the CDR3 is TGTGCCAGCTCACCGCTTGGAGACAGTGACCAGTACTTC.

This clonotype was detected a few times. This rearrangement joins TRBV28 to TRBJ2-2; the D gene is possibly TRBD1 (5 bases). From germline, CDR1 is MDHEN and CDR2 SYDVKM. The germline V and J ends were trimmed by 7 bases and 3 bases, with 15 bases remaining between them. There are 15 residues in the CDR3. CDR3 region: CASNPPSGYTGELFF. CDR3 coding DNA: TGTGCCAGCAACCCCCCCTCAGGGTACACCGGGGAGCTGTTTTTT.

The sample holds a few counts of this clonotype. The CDR3 coding sequence is TGTGCCAGCAGCTTATACAGGGTCACAGATACGCAGTATTTT. Residues: CASSLYRVTDTQYF. The V and J genes are TRBV7-2 and TRBJ2-3; a weak D match, TRBD1 (6 bases). Germline CDR1 SGHTA, CDR2 FQGNSA. V lost 2 bases and J lost 2, with 8 bases in between. The CDR3 consists of 14 residues.

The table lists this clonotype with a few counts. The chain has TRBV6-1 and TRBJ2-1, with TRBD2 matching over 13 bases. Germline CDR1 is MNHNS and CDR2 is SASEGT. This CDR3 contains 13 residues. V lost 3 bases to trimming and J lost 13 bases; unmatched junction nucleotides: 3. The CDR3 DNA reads TGTGCCAGCAGTGAGACTAGCGGGAGGCCCCAGTTCTTC. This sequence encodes CASSETSGRPQFF.

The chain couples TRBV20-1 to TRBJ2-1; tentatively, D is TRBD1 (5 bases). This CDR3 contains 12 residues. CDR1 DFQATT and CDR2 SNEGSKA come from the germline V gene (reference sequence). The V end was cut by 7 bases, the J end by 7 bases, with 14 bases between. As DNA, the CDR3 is TGCAGTGTGCCAGGGCCATTAAATGAGCAGTTCTTC. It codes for CSVPGPLNEQFF.

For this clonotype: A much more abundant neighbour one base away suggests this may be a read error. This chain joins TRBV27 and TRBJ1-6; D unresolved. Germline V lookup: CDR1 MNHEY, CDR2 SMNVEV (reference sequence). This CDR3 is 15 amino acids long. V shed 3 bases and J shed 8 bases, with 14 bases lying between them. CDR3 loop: CASSLEGVWDSPLHF. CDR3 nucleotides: TGTGCCAGCAGTTTGGAGGGCGTGTGGGATTCACCCCTCCACTTT.

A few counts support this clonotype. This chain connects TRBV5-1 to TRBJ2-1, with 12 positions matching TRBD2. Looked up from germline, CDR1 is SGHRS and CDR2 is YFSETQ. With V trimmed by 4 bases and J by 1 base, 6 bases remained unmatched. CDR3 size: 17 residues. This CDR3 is CASSDPLAGGSYNEQFF. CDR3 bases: TGCGCCAGCAGCGACCCACTAGCGGGAGGTTCCTACAATGAGCAGTTCTTC.

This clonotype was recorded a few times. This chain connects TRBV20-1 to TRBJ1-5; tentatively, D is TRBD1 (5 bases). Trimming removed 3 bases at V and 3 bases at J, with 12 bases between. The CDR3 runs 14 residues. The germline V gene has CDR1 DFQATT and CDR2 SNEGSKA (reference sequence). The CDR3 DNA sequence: TGCAGTGCTAGGGGGGTCGACTCCAATCAGCCCCAGCATTTT. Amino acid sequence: CSARGVDSNQPQHF.

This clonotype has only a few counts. CDR3 amino acids: CATIGTQYF. CDR3 in DNA: TGTGCCACCATTGGGACCCAGTACTTC. V and J are TRBV15 and TRBJ2-5; no firm D call. CDR3 length: 9 amino acids. Trimming removed 7 bases at V and 7 bases at J, with 4 bases between. Germline V gene data show CDR1 as LNHNV and CDR2 as YYDKDF (reference sequence).

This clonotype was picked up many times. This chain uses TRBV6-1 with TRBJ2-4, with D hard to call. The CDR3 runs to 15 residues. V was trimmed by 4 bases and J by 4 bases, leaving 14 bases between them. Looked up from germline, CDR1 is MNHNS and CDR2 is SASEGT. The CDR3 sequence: CASSGSDGSKNIQYF. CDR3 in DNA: TGTGCCAGCAGTGGATCCGACGGTTCAAAAAACATTCAGTACTTC.

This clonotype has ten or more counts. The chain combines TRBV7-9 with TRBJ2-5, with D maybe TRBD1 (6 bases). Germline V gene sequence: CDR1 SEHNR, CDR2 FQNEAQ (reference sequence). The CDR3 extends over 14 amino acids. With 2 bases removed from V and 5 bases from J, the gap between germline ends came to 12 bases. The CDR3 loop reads CASSLTGSSETQYF. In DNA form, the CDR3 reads TGTGCCAGCAGCTTAACAGGGTCGTCGGAGACCCAGTACTTC.

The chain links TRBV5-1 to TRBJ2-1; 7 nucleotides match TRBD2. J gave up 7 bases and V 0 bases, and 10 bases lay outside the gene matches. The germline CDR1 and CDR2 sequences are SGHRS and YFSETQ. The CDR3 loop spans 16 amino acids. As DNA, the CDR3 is TGCGCCAGCAGCTTGGGAGGCGGGAGCGCAGGGAATGAGCAGTTCTTC. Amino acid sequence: CASSLGGGSAGNEQFF.

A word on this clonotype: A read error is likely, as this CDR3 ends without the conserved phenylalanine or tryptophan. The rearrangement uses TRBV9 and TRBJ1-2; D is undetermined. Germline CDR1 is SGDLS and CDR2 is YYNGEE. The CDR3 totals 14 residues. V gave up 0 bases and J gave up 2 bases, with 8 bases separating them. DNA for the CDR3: TGTGCCAGCAGCGTAGCGGCCGGCAACTATGGCTACACCTCC. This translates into CASSVAAGNYGYTS.

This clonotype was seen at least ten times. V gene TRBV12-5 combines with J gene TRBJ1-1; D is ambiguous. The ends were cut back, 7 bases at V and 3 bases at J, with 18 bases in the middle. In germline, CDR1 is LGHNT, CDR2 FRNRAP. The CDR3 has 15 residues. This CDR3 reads CASVRRGLRDTEAFF. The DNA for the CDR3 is TGTGCTAGTGTTCGCCGCGGCCTTAGGGACACTGAAGCTTTCTTT.